This record looks at one T cell receptor beta chain sequence and its context. CDR3 length: 13 amino acids. Germline V lookup: CDR1 SQVTM, CDR2 ANQGSEA. Trimming cost V 3 bases and J 8 bases, with 14 bases left between them. This sample stems from a study of control samples from healthy donors and cancer patients. Sequencing was performed with immunoSEQ multiplex PCR; in TCRdb, only in-frame clones are kept and a portion is missing. The profile shows about 160,000 clones, just over 95% of them singletons. Material: blood. J is TRBJ2-1 and V is TRBV29-1; maybe TRBD1 (5 bases). The TCR was taken from a woman aged 25 to 39 in good health. The CDR3 sequence: CSVDLRGRDEQFF. As DNA, the CDR3 is TGCAGCGTTGACTTAAGGGGCAGGGATGAGCAGTTCTTC.